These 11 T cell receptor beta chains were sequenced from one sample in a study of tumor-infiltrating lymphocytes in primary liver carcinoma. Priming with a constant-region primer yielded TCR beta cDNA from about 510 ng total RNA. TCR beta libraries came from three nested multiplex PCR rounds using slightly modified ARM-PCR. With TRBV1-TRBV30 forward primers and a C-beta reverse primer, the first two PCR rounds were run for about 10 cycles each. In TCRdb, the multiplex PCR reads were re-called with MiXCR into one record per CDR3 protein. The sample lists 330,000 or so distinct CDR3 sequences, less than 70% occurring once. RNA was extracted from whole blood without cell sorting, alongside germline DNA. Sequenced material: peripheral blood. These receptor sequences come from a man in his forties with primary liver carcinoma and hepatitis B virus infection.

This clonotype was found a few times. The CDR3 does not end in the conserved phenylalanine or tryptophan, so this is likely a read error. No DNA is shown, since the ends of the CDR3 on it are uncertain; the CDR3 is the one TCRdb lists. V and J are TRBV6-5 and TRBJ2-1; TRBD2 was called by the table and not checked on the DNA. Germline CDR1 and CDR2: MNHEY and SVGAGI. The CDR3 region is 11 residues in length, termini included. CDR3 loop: CAIGRGTSEFI.

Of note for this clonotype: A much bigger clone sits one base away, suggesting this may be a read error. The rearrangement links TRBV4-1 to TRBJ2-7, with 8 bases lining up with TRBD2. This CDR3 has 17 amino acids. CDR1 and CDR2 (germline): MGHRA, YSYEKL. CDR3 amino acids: CTSSQGIIGTSKGEQYF. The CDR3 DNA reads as TGCACCAGCAGCCAAGGGATCATCGGGACTAGTAAAGGCGAGCAGTACTTC.

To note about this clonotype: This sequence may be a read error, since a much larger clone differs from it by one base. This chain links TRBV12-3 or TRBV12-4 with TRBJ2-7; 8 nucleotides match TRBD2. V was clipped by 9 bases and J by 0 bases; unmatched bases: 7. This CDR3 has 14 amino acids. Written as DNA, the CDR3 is TGTGCCAGGAGGAGAGCGGGAGTCTCCTACGAGCAGTACTTC. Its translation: CARRRAGVSYEQYF.

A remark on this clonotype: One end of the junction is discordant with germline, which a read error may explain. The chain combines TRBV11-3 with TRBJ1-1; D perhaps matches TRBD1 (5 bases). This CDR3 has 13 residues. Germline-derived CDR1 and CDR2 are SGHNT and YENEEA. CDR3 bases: TGTGCCAGCAGTGCTCAGGGTAGACATGAAGATTTCTTT. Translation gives CASSAQGRHEDFF. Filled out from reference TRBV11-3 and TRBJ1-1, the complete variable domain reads EAGVVQSPRYKIIEKKQPVAFWCNPISGHNTLYWYLQNLGQGPELLIRYENEEAVDDSQLPKDRFSAERLKGVDSTLKIQPAELGDSAVYLCASSAQGRHEDFFGQGTRLTVV.

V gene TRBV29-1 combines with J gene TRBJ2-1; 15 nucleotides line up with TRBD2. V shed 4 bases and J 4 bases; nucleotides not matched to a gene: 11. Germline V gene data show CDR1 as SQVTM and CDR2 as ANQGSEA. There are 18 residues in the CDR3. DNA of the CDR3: TGCAGCGTTGGCGTTTTGGGGACTAGCGGGAGGATATACAATGAGCAGTTCTTC. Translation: CSVGVLGTSGRIYNEQFF.

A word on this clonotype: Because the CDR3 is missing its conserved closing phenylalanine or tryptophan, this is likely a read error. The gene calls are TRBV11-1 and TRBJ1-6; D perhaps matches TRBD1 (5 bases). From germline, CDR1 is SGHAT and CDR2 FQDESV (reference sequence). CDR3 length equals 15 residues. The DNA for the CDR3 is TGTGTCAGCAGCCCAGGAGACATGGGGCGTTCACCCCTCCACTAT. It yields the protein CVSSPGDMGRSPLHY.

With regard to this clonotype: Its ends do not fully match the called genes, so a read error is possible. The DNA for the CDR3 is TGTGCCGGCAGCCCAGGGACGGCGGGAGAGAATCAATACGAGCAGTACTTC. This translates into CAGSPGTAGENQYEQYF. The chain has TRBV5-6 and TRBJ2-7; the match to TRBD2 covers 7 bases. Germline-derived CDR1 and CDR2 are SGHDT and YYEEEE. CDR3 length: 17 amino acids.

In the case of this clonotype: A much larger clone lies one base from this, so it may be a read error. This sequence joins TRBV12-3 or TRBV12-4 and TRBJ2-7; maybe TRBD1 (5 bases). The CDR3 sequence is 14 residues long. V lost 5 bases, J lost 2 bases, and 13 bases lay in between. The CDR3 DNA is TGTGCCAGCAGTAAAAAGGGGTTTGCCTACGAGCAGTACTTC. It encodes CASSKKGFAYEQYF.

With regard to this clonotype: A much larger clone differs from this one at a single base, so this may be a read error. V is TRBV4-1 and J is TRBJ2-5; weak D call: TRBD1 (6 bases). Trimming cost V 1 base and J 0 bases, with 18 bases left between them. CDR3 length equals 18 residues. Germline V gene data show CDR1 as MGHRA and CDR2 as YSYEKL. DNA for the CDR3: TGCGCCAGCAGCCAAGGAAGTGTACAGGGACCGTACCAAGAGACCCAGTACTTC. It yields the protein CASSQGSVQGPYQETQYF.

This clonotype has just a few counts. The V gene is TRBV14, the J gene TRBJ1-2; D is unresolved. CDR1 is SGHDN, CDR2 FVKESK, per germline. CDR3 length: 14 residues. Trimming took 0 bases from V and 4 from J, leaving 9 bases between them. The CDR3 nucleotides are TGTGCCAGCAGCCAAGAAAAGGGTGGCTATGGCTACACCTTC. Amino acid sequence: CASSQEKGGYGYTF. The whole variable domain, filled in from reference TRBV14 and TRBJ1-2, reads EAGVTQFPSHSVIEKGQTVTLRCDPISGHDNLYWYRRVMGKEIKFLLHFVKESKQDESGMPNNRFLAERTGGTYSTLKVQPAELEDSGVYFCASSQEKGGYGYTFGSGTRLTVV.

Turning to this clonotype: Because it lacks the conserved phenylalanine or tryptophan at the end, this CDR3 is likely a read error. The CDR3 region has the DNA TGTGCCAGCAGCCCCACACCCGGGACTTGCGCTTACGAGCAGTACCTC. Protein: CASSPTPGTCAYEQYL. This rearrangement joins TRBV11-2 to TRBJ2-7; tentatively, D is TRBD2 (6 bases). The ends were cut back, 5 bases at V and 4 bases at J, with 21 bases in the middle. The CDR3 runs to 16 residues. CDR1 is SGHAT, CDR2 FQNNGV, per germline.